This entry lists 18 T cell receptor beta chains sequenced from one sample in a study of vaccination and CD4 T cells after COVID-19. MiXCR, applied by TCRdb to the PCR reads, yields one record per CDR3 protein. The table lists around 31,000 distinct CDR3 sequences, 45% to 50% of them singletons. As to time point: late sampling 161 to 241 days after vaccination in three convalescent patients. Specimen: CD4+ T cells from blood, collected about 7 months after SARS-CoV-2 vaccination. These receptors were obtained from a human donor who had recovered from COVID-19.

This clonotype has just one count. The chain is built from TRBV18 and TRBJ2-5; D is undetermined. The germline V and J ends were trimmed by 6 bases and 1 base, with 9 bases remaining between them. The CDR3 covers 13 residues. Germline CDR1 reads KGHSH; CDR2 reads LQKENI. The CDR3: CASSPRPQETQYF. The CDR3 DNA follows: TGTGCCAGCTCCCCCCGACCCCAAGAGACCCAGTACTTC.

CDR3 in amino acids: CASSLQGAASYEQYF. CDR3 sequence (DNA): TGCGCCAGCAGCTTGCAGGGGGCCGCTTCCTACGAGCAGTACTTC. The chain links TRBV5-1 to TRBJ2-7, with 8 bases matching TRBD1. Germline-derived CDR1 and CDR2 are SGHRS and YFSETQ. The J segment lost 1 base and the V segment lost 1 base, leaving 4 bases of the junction unmatched. The CDR3 consists of 15 residues.

The V and J genes are TRBV19 and TRBJ1-2; 10 nucleotides match TRBD1. V shed 8 bases and J 0 bases; nucleotides not matched to a gene: 6. The CDR3 sequence is 15 residues long. CDR1 LNHDA and CDR2 SQIVND come from the germline V gene (reference sequence). The CDR3 DNA reads as TGTGCCAGTGAATCCGGACAGGGGGCTAACTATGGCTACACCTTC. This gives the protein CASESGQGANYGYTF.

The V and J genes are TRBV19 and TRBJ2-3; TRBD2 matches 11 bases. V trimming: 4 bases; J trimming: 1 base; junction bases outside the gene matches: 7. From germline, CDR1 is LNHDA and CDR2 SQIVND (reference sequence). The CDR3 covers 17 residues. The CDR3 DNA sequence: TGTGCCAGTAGTACCCCGCCGGGACTAGCGGGCACAGATACGCAGTATTTT. This sequence encodes CASSTPPGLAGTDTQYF.

The gene calls are TRBV6-2 or TRBV6-3 and TRBJ2-7, with D unresolved. V lost 5 bases, J lost 4 bases, and 12 bases lay in between. This CDR3 region has 13 residues. The germline CDR1 and CDR2 sequences are MNHEY and SVGEGT. CDR3 in amino acids: CASSHITTYEQYF. DNA of the CDR3: TGTGCCAGCAGTCACATAACCACTTACGAGCAGTACTTC.

The V and J genes are TRBV29-1 and TRBJ2-2; 11 bases line up with TRBD1. The V gene's germline CDR1 is SQVTM and CDR2 ANQGSEA. This CDR3 is 14 amino acids long. V was pared by 4 bases and J by 7 bases, with 5 bases of the junction left unmatched. The CDR3 sequence is CSVVDRGPFGELFF. CDR3 DNA: TGCAGCGTTGTGGACAGGGGGCCTTTCGGGGAGCTGTTTTTT.

This rearrangement joins TRBV27 to TRBJ2-3; the match to TRBD2 covers 10 bases. The J segment lost 11 bases and the V segment lost 5 bases, leaving 10 bases of the junction unmatched. The length of the CDR3 is 14 residues. The germline V gene encodes CDR1 MNHEY and CDR2 SMNVEV (reference sequence). Here the CDR3 reads CASSRGLAGVMQYF. CDR3 in DNA: TGTGCCAGCAGTCGAGGGCTAGCGGGAGTTATGCAGTATTTT.

The genes are TRBV6-1 and TRBJ2-1, with D possibly TRBD1 on 5 matching bases. Trimming stripped 7 bases from V and 14 bases from J, with 18 bases between. The CDR3 sequence is 12 residues long. Germline CDR1 is MNHNS and CDR2 is SASEGT. For the CDR3, the DNA is TGTGCCAGCACCCCCTCAAGGGGCTCGGAGTTCTTC. Amino acids: CASTPSRGSEFF.

The chain has TRBV20-1 and TRBJ2-7; TRBD2 might be the D (6 bases). CDR1 DFQATT and CDR2 SNEGSKA come from the germline V gene (reference sequence). CDR3 length equals 13 residues. V was pared by 5 bases and J by 3 bases, with 14 bases between. CDR3 bases: TGCAGTGCTTCTTCGGGAGCCAACTACGAGCAGTACTTC. Amino acids: CSASSGANYEQYF.

V usage is TRBV6-1 and J usage is TRBJ2-7, with 8 bases lining up with TRBD2. Germline-derived CDR1 and CDR2 are MNHNS and SASEGT. The CDR3 contains 15 residues. V was pared by 5 bases and J by 1 base, with 7 bases of the junction left unmatched. The DNA of the CDR3 is TGTGCCAGCAGTACTACTAGCGGTCTATCCTACGAGCAGTACTTC. It encodes CASSTTSGLSYEQYF.

This clonotype was found a few times. The chain links TRBV28 to TRBJ2-7; D may be TRBD1 or TRBD2 (5 bases each). The CDR3 consists of 16 residues. Germline loops: CDR1 MDHEN, CDR2 SYDVKM. Trimming left V 3 bases short and J 5 bases short, with 20 bases between. Here the CDR3 reads CASSFSTGTVGHEQYF. The CDR3 DNA sequence: TGTGCCAGCAGTTTTTCGACGGGGACGGTAGGGCACGAGCAGTACTTC.

The genes are TRBV28 and TRBJ1-5, with TRBD1 as a possible D gene (5 bases). From germline, CDR1 is MDHEN and CDR2 SYDVKM. The CDR3 covers 13 residues. V was shortened by 8 bases and J by 3 bases, with 11 bases between the two germline ends. DNA for the CDR3: TGTGCCAGCGCCCAGGGTAACAATCAGCCCCAGCATTTT. Amino acid sequence: CASAQGNNQPQHF. The full variable domain, with the rest looked up from reference TRBV28 and TRBJ1-5, is DVKVTQSSRYLVKRTGEKVFLECVQDMDHENMFWYRQDPGLGLRLIYFSYDVKMKEKGDIPEGYSVSREKKERFSLILESASTNQTSMYLCASAQGNNQPQHFGDGTRLSIL.

This clonotype was picked up a small number of times. V and J are TRBV27 and TRBJ1-6, with 8 bases fitting TRBD1. From germline, CDR1 is MNHEY and CDR2 SMNVEV (reference sequence). V lost 3 bases, J lost 8 bases, and 3 bases stayed unmatched. This CDR3 has 14 amino acids. The CDR3 nucleotides read TGTGCCAGCAGTTTGCCAGGGGGCGATTCACCCCTCCACTTT. This sequence encodes CASSLPGGDSPLHF.

This clonotype was counted only a few times. J is TRBJ1-1 and V is TRBV6-5, with D unresolved. The ends were cut back, 1 base at V and 3 bases at J, with 9 bases in the middle. CDR3 length equals 14 residues. The germline V gene encodes CDR1 MNHEY and CDR2 SVGAGI. DNA for the CDR3: TGTGCCAGCAGTTACTGGGTGGGAGACACTGAAGCTTTCTTT. Amino acids: CASSYWVGDTEAFF.

The rearrangement links TRBV7-8 to TRBJ1-1; D perhaps matches TRBD1 (5 bases). Germline CDR1 and CDR2: SGHVS and FQNEAQ. The CDR3 is made up of 13 amino acids. V dropped 6 bases and J dropped 1 base, with 9 bases sitting between them. CDR3 amino acids: CASRWGRNTEAFF. The CDR3 DNA reads as TGTGCCAGCAGGTGGGGACGGAACACTGAAGCTTTCTTT. Variable domain in full (rest from reference TRBV7-8 and TRBJ1-1): GAGVSQSPRYKVAKRGQDVALRCDPISGHVSLFWYQQALGQGPEFLTYFQNEAQLDKSGLPSDRFFAERPEGSVSTLKIQRTQQEDSAVYLCASRWGRNTEAFFGQGTRLTVV.

The chain joins TRBV2 to TRBJ2-5, with D hard to call. Trimming took 5 bases from V and 1 from J, leaving 11 bases between them. CDR1 SNHLY and CDR2 FYNNEI come from the germline V gene. This CDR3 is 14 amino acids long. CDR3 protein: CASSLEILQETQYF. The CDR3 DNA follows: TGTGCCAGCAGTCTGGAGATACTCCAAGAGACCCAGTACTTC.

This clonotype was found a few times. This chain connects TRBV6-2 or TRBV6-3 to TRBJ2-2; 7 bases match TRBD2. The CDR3 covers 17 residues. Per germline, CDR1 MNHEY and CDR2 SVGEGT. V shed 7 bases and J 7 bases; nucleotides not matched to a gene: 18. CDR3 nucleotide sequence: TGTGCCAGCAACGACCCCACGGGAGGCGGCTTCAGCGGGGAGCTGTTTTTT. Translation gives CASNDPTGGGFSGELFF.

This clonotype ranks as medium-sized (0.01 to 0.1%). The chain has TRBV7-9 and TRBJ1-2; D is unclear. The CDR3 runs to 15 residues. V was clipped by 3 bases and J by 4 bases, with 15 bases between them. Per germline, CDR1 SEHNR and CDR2 FQNEAQ (reference sequence). The CDR3 DNA is TGTGCCAGCAGCTTGGGCCAGTCCCCCGTCTATGGCTACACCTTC. Its translation is CASSLGQSPVYGYTF.